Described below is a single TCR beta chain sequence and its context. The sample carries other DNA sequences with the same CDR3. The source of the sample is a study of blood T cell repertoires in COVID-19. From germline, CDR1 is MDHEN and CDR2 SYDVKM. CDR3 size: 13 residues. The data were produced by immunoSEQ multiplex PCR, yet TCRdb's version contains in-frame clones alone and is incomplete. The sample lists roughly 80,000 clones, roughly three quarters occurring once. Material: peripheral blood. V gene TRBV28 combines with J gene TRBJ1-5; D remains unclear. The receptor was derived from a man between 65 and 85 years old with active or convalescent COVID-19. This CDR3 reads CASRGGSNQPQHF. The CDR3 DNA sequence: TGTGCAAGCCGGGGTGGGAGCAATCAGCCCCAGCATTTT.